The 25 T cell receptor beta chains in this list originate from one sample, sequenced in a study of T cell repertoires in cytomegalovirus infection. TCRdb itself ran the reads through MiXCR, one entry per CDR3 protein. The sample holds about 920,000 distinct CDR3 sequences; roughly 31% are singletons and the top ten take about 14%. What these receptors recognize is not known. Sequencing used cultured CD8+ T cells from PBMCs, obtained from culture after CMV antigen stimulation. The receptor set was obtained from a human donor in good health (CMV status not recorded). Some clones in this sample may be carry-over from other donors' samples.

This clonotype turned up a few times. V and J are TRBV10-3 and TRBJ2-3; 9 bases line up with TRBD2. With V trimmed by 6 bases and J by 6 bases, 4 bases remained unmatched. The CDR3 has 13 residues. CDR1 is ENHRY and CDR2 is SYGVKD in the germline V gene. CDR3 sequence: CAIRGLASDTQYF. CDR3 DNA: TGTGCCATCAGGGGACTAGCTTCGGATACGCAGTATTTT.

The CDR3 nucleotides read TGTGCCAGCAGCCTCCCCGGACAGGCCCCCTACGAGCAGTACGTC. Translating gives CASSLPGQAPYEQYV. The chain uses TRBV5-4 and TRBJ2-7; 7 bases are shared with TRBD1. The CDR3 length is 15 residues. CDR1 and CDR2 from the germline V gene are SGHNT and YYREEE (reference sequence). V gave up 4 bases and J gave up 2 bases; unmatched junction bases: 9.

The rearrangement uses TRBV19 and TRBJ1-5; tentatively, D is TRBD1 (6 bases). CDR1 and CDR2 from the germline V gene are LNHDA and SQIVND (reference sequence). Trimming took off 9 bases at V and 5 bases at J, with 26 bases between the two ends. There are 17 residues in the CDR3. DNA of the CDR3: TGTGCCAGCAGTCTGCCACAGGGTGCCGGGCCATATCAGCCCCAGCATTTT. This sequence encodes CASSLPQGAGPYQPQHF.

This clonotype has more than one count but fewer than ten. This sequence joins TRBV7-9 and TRBJ1-3; D gene ambiguous. The CDR3 consists of 15 residues. The germline gives CDR1 SEHNR, CDR2 FQNEAQ (reference sequence). The germline V and J ends were trimmed by 1 base and 4 bases, with 11 bases remaining between them. The DNA for the CDR3 is TGTGCCAGCAGCTTAGGATTGGACGGAGGAAACACCATATATTTT. Translating gives CASSLGLDGGNTIYF.

This clonotype was picked up a small number of times. The chain uses TRBV4-2 and TRBJ2-1, with D tentatively TRBD2 (5 bases). Trimming shortened V by 4 bases and J by 9 bases, and 16 bases separated the two germline ends. Germline V gene sequence: CDR1 LGHNA, CDR2 YNFKEQ. This CDR3 comprises 14 residues. CDR3 in amino acids: CASSPLSGDSEQFF. The CDR3 DNA sequence: TGTGCCAGCAGCCCCCTCTCCGGGGATAGTGAGCAGTTCTTC.

The chain carries TRBV7-4 and TRBJ2-5; D might be TRBD2 (6 bases). Germline V lookup: CDR1 SGHVT, CDR2 SQSDAQ. Trimming left V 2 bases short and J 5 bases short, with 15 bases between. This CDR3 spans 15 amino acids. CDR3 sequence reads: CASSLLTRPHETQYF. For the CDR3, the DNA is TGTGCCAGCAGCTTACTGACTAGGCCTCATGAGACCCAGTACTTC.

This clonotype was recorded a few times. The chain couples TRBV27 to TRBJ2-1, with D possibly matching TRBD2 (5 bases). Trimming pared 0 bases from V and 7 bases from J, leaving 13 bases between. Per the germline V gene, CDR1 is MNHEY and CDR2 is SMNVEV (reference sequence). This CDR3 is 15 amino acids long. For the CDR3, the DNA is TGTGCCAGCAGTTTATCGCGGGCGTATATGAATGAGCAGTTCTTC. It is translated as CASSLSRAYMNEQFF.

The V gene is TRBV14, the J gene TRBJ2-3; TRBD1 matches 12 bases. The CDR3 covers 16 residues. Germline V lookup: CDR1 SGHDN, CDR2 FVKESK. The V and J ends lost 6 bases and 2 bases, in that order; junction bases with no gene match: 6. CDR3 region: CASRVGTGGPTDTQYF. The CDR3 DNA follows: TGTGCCAGCAGAGTCGGGACAGGGGGCCCCACAGATACGCAGTATTTT.

This clonotype appeared many times. The chain couples TRBV7-6 to TRBJ2-2, with 7 bases fitting TRBD2. Looked up from germline, CDR1 is SGHVS and CDR2 is FNYEAQ. Trimming took 5 bases from V and 5 from J; bases not matched to a gene: 8. CDR3 length: 15 amino acids. In DNA, the CDR3 is TGTGCCAGCAGCCCGAACTCCGGGGGGACCGGGGAGCTGTTTTTT. As protein: CASSPNSGGTGELFF.

This clonotype was observed a few times. The chain has TRBV6-1 and TRBJ1-6, with TRBD1 identical over 7 bases. The CDR3 totals 15 residues. The J segment lost 4 bases and the V segment lost 6 bases, leaving 6 bases of the junction unmatched. CDR1 is MNHNS and CDR2 is SASEGT in the germline V gene. The CDR3 DNA is TGTGCCAGCAGCCCGGGACAGCTTTATAATTCACCCCTCCACTTT. This gives the protein CASSPGQLYNSPLHF.

V usage is TRBV28 and J usage is TRBJ1-2; perhaps TRBD1 as D (6 bases). The germline V gene encodes CDR1 MDHEN and CDR2 SYDVKM. V was cut by 5 bases and J by 5 bases, with 21 bases left in between. CDR3 length equals 16 residues. This CDR3 is CASSVSPAGTSYGYTF. The CDR3 DNA follows: TGTGCCAGCAGTGTGTCGCCCGCCGGGACATCGTATGGCTACACCTTC.

In its sample, this clonotype was seen a few times. The chain employs TRBV29-1 and TRBJ1-2; D is possibly TRBD1 (5 bases). V lost 3 bases and J lost 10, with 15 bases in between. Germline V gene lookup returns CDR1 SQVTM and CDR2 ANQGSEA. The CDR3 has 12 residues. CDR3 region: CSVERGPISYTF. Here the CDR3 DNA reads TGCAGCGTTGAGCGGGGACCCATTTCCTACACCTTC.

This clonotype has just a few counts. One junction end disagrees with the germline gene, perhaps due to a read error. The J gene is TRBJ2-2, the V gene TRBV19, with 10 bases matching TRBD1. This CDR3 has 13 amino acids. Per the germline V gene, CDR1 is LNHDA and CDR2 is SQIVND (reference sequence). Here the CDR3 DNA reads TGTGCCACGGGACAGGGGAACGCCGGGGAGCTGTTTTTT. This gives the protein CATGQGNAGELFF. The complete variable domain, with remaining parts taken from reference TRBV19 and TRBJ2-2, reads DGGITQSPKYLFRKEGQNVTLSCEQNLNHDAMYWYRQDPGQGLRLIYYSQIVNDFQKGDIAEGYSVSREKKESFPLTVTSAQKNPTAFYLCATGQGNAGELFFGEGSRLTVL.

The chain links TRBV7-9 to TRBJ2-3; D not resolved. The germline V gene encodes CDR1 SEHNR and CDR2 FQNEAQ (reference sequence). The CDR3 loop spans 13 amino acids. Deletions cut 3 bases from V and 3 bases from J, with 7 bases between. The CDR3 loop reads CASSFGRTDTQYF. Here the CDR3 DNA reads TGTGCCAGCAGCTTCGGACGGACAGATACGCAGTATTTT.

The chain is built from TRBV7-6 and TRBJ1-1; 7 bases match TRBD1. The V gene end was trimmed by 7 bases and the J gene end by 1 base; junction bases not matched to a gene: 9. In germline, CDR1 is SGHVS, CDR2 FNYEAQ. The CDR3 covers 15 residues. The CDR3 sequence is CASTPNRGQNTEAFF. The CDR3 bases are TGTGCCAGCACCCCCAACAGGGGACAGAACACTGAAGCTTTCTTT. The variable domain in full, completed from reference TRBV7-6 and TRBJ1-1, reads GAGVSQSPRYKVTKRGQDVALRCDPISGHVSLYWYRQALGQGPEFLTYFNYEAQQDKSGLPNDRFSAERPEGSISTLTIQRTEQRDSAMYRCASTPNRGQNTEAFFGQGTRLTVV.

This rearrangement joins TRBV2 to TRBJ2-1; 12 bases are a match to TRBD1. This CDR3 is 15 amino acids long. The germline V gene encodes CDR1 SNHLY and CDR2 FYNNEI. V trimming: 6 bases; J trimming: 12 bases; junction bases outside the gene matches: 12. The CDR3 nucleotides are TGTGCCAGCAGCGCTCCGGGACAGGGGGCTCGCTTGCAGTTCTTC. Translation: CASSAPGQGARLQFF.

The chain joins TRBV6-5 to TRBJ2-5; 7 bases map to TRBD1. CDR1 and CDR2 (germline): MNHEY, SVGAGI. The CDR3 runs to 15 residues. The junction had 5 bases not matched to a gene; V was cut back by 2 bases and J by 2 bases. CDR3 sequence (DNA): TGTGCCAGCAGTTACGCGGACAGGCATCAAGAGACCCAGTACTTC. The encoded protein is CASSYADRHQETQYF.

This clonotype turned up a few times. This chain connects TRBV12-3 or TRBV12-4 to TRBJ2-1; 8 bases fit TRBD1. Trimming removed 5 bases from V and 7 bases from J; junction bases left unmatched: 13. The CDR3 runs 16 residues. The CDR3 spells CASSTRDRTLGNEQFF. DNA of the CDR3: TGTGCCAGCAGTACCCGGGACAGGACACTTGGGAATGAGCAGTTCTTC.

This clonotype came up a few times. The chain is built from TRBV2 and TRBJ2-7; no clear D gene. In germline, CDR1 is SNHLY, CDR2 FYNNEI. The CDR3 loop spans 10 amino acids. V lost 6 bases to trimming and J lost 3 bases, with 3 bases between them. CDR3 amino acids: CASRGYEQYV. DNA for the CDR3: TGTGCCAGCAGGGGCTACGAGCAGTACGTC.

J is TRBJ2-4 and V is TRBV4-1; 7 bases fit TRBD2. The CDR3 runs 15 residues. Germline-derived CDR1 and CDR2 are MGHRA and YSYEKL. Germline trimming cut 0 bases from V and 6 bases from J; bases unmatched to any gene: 5. CDR3: CASSQEWERGNIQYF. In DNA, the CDR3 is TGCGCCAGCAGCCAAGAATGGGAGCGGGGAAACATTCAGTACTTC.

In its sample, this clonotype was seen many times. The chain joins TRBV7-6 to TRBJ2-5; the D is unclear. The V end lost 2 bases, the J end lost 5 bases, and 9 bases lay between the germline ends. The CDR3 totals 13 residues. From germline, CDR1 is SGHVS and CDR2 FNYEAQ. The CDR3 DNA follows: TGTGCCAGCAGCTTAAAAGGCCTTGAGACCCAGTACTTC. This sequence encodes CASSLKGLETQYF. The entire variable domain, with the rest obtained from reference TRBV7-6 and TRBJ2-5, is as follows: GAGVSQSPRYKVTKRGQDVALRCDPISGHVSLYWYRQALGQGPEFLTYFNYEAQQDKSGLPNDRFSAERPEGSISTLTIQRTEQRDSAMYRCASSLKGLETQYFGPGTRLLVL.

V gene TRBV2 combines with J gene TRBJ1-2; no reliable D call. The CDR3 is 14 residues long. Trimming took 7 bases from V and 0 from J, leaving 12 bases between them. The germline V gene has CDR1 SNHLY and CDR2 FYNNEI. This CDR3 is CASIRTLPNYGYTF. As DNA, the CDR3 is TGTGCCAGCATCAGGACCCTTCCTAACTATGGCTACACCTTC.

The chain combines TRBV6-6 with TRBJ2-7, with TRBD2 matching 9 bases. CDR3 size: 16 residues. With 6 bases clipped from V and 0 bases from J, the junction kept 9 bases outside the gene matches. CDR1 is MNHNY and CDR2 is SVGAGI in the germline V gene (reference sequence). The CDR3 DNA is TGTGCCAGCAGATTACGTCTAGCGGGGAGCTCCTACGAGCAGTACTTC. Translating gives CASRLRLAGSSYEQYF.

This clonotype is a singleton in its sample. The V call is TRBV6-2 or TRBV6-3, the J call TRBJ1-4; 7 bases line up with TRBD1. The CDR3 length is 16 residues. Germline values: CDR1 MNHEY, CDR2 SVGEGT. The trim removed 2 bases at V and 17 bases at J, leaving 20 bases unmatched. The CDR3 region is CASSYPVEPPGQNFFF. The DNA for the CDR3 is TGTGCCAGCAGTTACCCCGTCGAACCCCCGGGACAGAACTTCTTTTTT.

This clonotype was observed a few times. An end of the junction differs from the germline gene, which may be a read error. The chain carries TRBV7-6 and TRBJ2-5; 9 nucleotides line up with TRBD2. Germline CDR1 reads SGHVS; CDR2 reads FNYEAQ. The CDR3 runs 14 residues. This chain's CDR3 is CASSLAGRKETQYF. The CDR3 DNA is TGTGCCAGCAGCCTAGCGGGGAGGAAAGAGACCCAGTACTTC.